This is a list of T cell receptor beta chains from one sample in a study of blood T cells in healthy people across ages. Each CDR3 protein is one row after TCRdb ran MiXCR on the 5' RACE reads. The data show 1.8 million or so distinct CDR3 sequences, with about two fifths seen just once and 20% to 25% held by the top ten. Sequenced material: blood. The source of these receptors is a human donor in good health. The CDR3 runs from the conserved cysteine through the conserved F or W. The D gene is left open where the match is weak. Some rows have no size entry. The others give once, few or many, or a class for an expanded clone.

j_call v_call d_call clone_size cdr3_nt cdr3_aa
TRBJ2-1 TRBV2 - few TGTGCCACACACGTCACAGCCTTGCGAAATGAGCAGTTCTTC CATHVTALRNEQFF
TRBJ2-1 TRBV7-8 TRBD2 few TGTGCCAGCAGCTCAGAACTAGCGGGGGCCACGAGCTCCTACAATGAGCAGTTCTTC CASSSELAGATSSYNEQFF
TRBJ2-5 TRBV29-1 - - TGCAGCGTTCAGGAGGGGCAGGGGGGGACCCAGTACTTC CSVQEGQGGTQYF
TRBJ2-1 TRBV5-1 TRBD2 - TGCGCCAGCAGTCCAGCGGGGGTCCCAGACAATGAGCAGTTCTTC CASSPAGVPDNEQFF
TRBJ1-2 TRBV12-3/TRBV12-4 - few TGTGCCAGCAGCTCCTTACTGGCAGGAGGCGGCTACACCTTC CASSSLLAGGGYTF
TRBJ1-3 TRBV9 - - TGTGCCAGCAGCGTAGGGGTCCCTGGAAACACCATATATTTT CASSVGVPGNTIYF
TRBJ1-1 TRBV9 - few TGTGCCAGCAGCGGCCCACAGGCGAACACTGAAGCTTTCTTT CASSGPQANTEAFF
TRBJ1-2 TRBV7-2 - few TGTGCCAGCAGCCGTGGATCCTTAGAGGGGTATGGCTACACCTTC CASSRGSLEGYGYTF
TRBJ1-1 TRBV5-1 - - TGCGCCAGCAGCTTGCCCTCAGGGAACACTGAAGCTTTCTTT CASSLPSGNTEAFF
TRBJ2-5 TRBV6-2/TRBV6-3 - - TGTGCCAGCAGATATAACGAAGAGACCCAGTACTTC CASRYNEETQYF
TRBJ2-1 TRBV5-1 - once TGCGCCAGCAGCTTGGCCAGGGGCTACAATGAGCGGTTCTTC CASSLARGYNERFF
TRBJ1-1 TRBV7-9 - few TGTGCCAGCAGTTGGGACCCTTCGAACACTGAAGCTTTCTTT CASSWDPSNTEAFF
TRBJ1-5 TRBV12-3/TRBV12-4 - few TGTGCCAGCGGACAAACCCGGGCGAGCAATCAGCCCCAGCATTTT CASGQTRASNQPQHF
TRBJ2-1 TRBV10-3 - once TGTGCCATCAGTGGGGGGCGGCAAGAGACCCAGTTCTTC CAISGGRQETQFF
TRBJ1-6 TRBV27 TRBD1 - TGTGTCAGCAGTCTAAGACGGACCGGGACAGATAATTCACCCCTCCACTTT CVSSLRRTGTDNSPLHF
TRBJ2-7 TRBV5-6 TRBD1 - TGTGCCAGCAGCTTGCACGGGACAGGCTTAGTTTACGAGCAGTACTTC CASSLHGTGLVYEQYF
TRBJ2-7 TRBV5-1 - many TGCGCCAGCAGCTTGTTATACGGGACCGCGGAACACGAGCAGTACTTC CASSLLYGTAEHEQYF
TRBJ2-5 TRBV20-1 - - TGCAGTGCTAGAGGACTACGTAACTCGTACTTCCAAGAGACCCAGTACTTC CSARGLRNSYFQETQYF
TRBJ2-5 TRBV7-9 - few TGTGCCAGCAGCTTAGGCTTCTCCCAGGGTACGGAGACCCAGTACTTC CASSLGFSQGTETQYF
TRBJ2-4 TRBV7-3 - - TGTGCCAGCAGCTTAGGATACGGCCAAAACATTCAGTACTTC CASSLGYGQNIQYF
TRBJ1-2 TRBV24-1 - - TGTGCCACCAGCCCCCGGGCGGGACCTTACTATGGCTACACCTTC CATSPRAGPYYGYTF
TRBJ2-1 TRBV29-1 - few TGCAGCGTTGCACCGTCATACAATGAGCAGTTCTTC CSVAPSYNEQFF
TRBJ2-3 TRBV9 TRBD2 few TGTGCCAGCAGCCCCTACTTAGCGGGGGAAGATACGCAGTATTTT CASSPYLAGEDTQYF
TRBJ2-4 TRBV27 - few TGTGCCAGCAGTTCCTCGTTGGGAAGGGCCAAAAACATTCAGTACTTC CASSSSLGRAKNIQYF
TRBJ2-3 TRBV27 - many TGTGCCAGCAGTTTATCGAACCGAATGGGAGGCACAGATACGCAGTATTTT CASSLSNRMGGTDTQYF
TRBJ2-3 TRBV15 - - TGTGCCACCAGCAGACCCCGAGATACGCAGTATTTT CATSRPRDTQYF
TRBJ2-7 TRBV20-1 - - TGCAGTGCTAGTGGACTGAGCTCCTACAATGAGCAGTACTTC CSASGLSSYNEQYF
TRBJ2-7 TRBV10-3 TRBD1 - TGTGCCATCCGGGACAGCACGGAACAGGACGAGCAGTACTTC CAIRDSTEQDEQYF
TRBJ2-7 TRBV12-3/TRBV12-4 - few TGTGCCAGCTCGGGACTGTCCTGGGGGGAGCAGTACTTC CASSGLSWGEQYF
TRBJ1-2 TRBV29-1 TRBD1 - TGCAGCGTGGAAACCGGGACAGGGCTTAGTGGCTACACCTTC CSVETGTGLSGYTF
TRBJ2-1 TRBV7-8 - - TGTGCCAGCAGGACCTGGGGCTCGGATGAGCAGTTCTTC CASRTWGSDEQFF
TRBJ1-6 TRBV10-3 - - TGTGCCATCAGTGAGTCGAGGGCAGGGTCCTATAATTCACCCCTCCACTTT CAISESRAGSYNSPLHF
TRBJ2-7 TRBV7-9 - few TGTGCCAGCAGCGACTCCAGTCGGGACGCCTTCTACGAGCAGTACTTC CASSDSSRDAFYEQYF
TRBJ2-2 TRBV7-2 - many TGTGCCAGCAGTTTTAACACCGGGGAGCTGTTTTTT CASSFNTGELFF
TRBJ1-2 TRBV3-1 TRBD1 - TGTGCCAGCAGCCAAGGCAAGGGGGCAAATGGCTACACCTTC CASSQGKGANGYTF
TRBJ2-5 TRBV7-9 - - TGTGCCAGCAGCTCCTTTAGGAAGACCCAGTACTTC CASSSFRKTQYF
TRBJ1-1 TRBV9 - - TGTGCCAGCAACAAACGGGGTATCGACACTGAAGCTTTCTTT CASNKRGIDTEAFF
TRBJ1-2 TRBV29-1 - - TGCAGCGTCGGGCGGGACACCTCCGCTGGCTACACCTTC CSVGRDTSAGYTF